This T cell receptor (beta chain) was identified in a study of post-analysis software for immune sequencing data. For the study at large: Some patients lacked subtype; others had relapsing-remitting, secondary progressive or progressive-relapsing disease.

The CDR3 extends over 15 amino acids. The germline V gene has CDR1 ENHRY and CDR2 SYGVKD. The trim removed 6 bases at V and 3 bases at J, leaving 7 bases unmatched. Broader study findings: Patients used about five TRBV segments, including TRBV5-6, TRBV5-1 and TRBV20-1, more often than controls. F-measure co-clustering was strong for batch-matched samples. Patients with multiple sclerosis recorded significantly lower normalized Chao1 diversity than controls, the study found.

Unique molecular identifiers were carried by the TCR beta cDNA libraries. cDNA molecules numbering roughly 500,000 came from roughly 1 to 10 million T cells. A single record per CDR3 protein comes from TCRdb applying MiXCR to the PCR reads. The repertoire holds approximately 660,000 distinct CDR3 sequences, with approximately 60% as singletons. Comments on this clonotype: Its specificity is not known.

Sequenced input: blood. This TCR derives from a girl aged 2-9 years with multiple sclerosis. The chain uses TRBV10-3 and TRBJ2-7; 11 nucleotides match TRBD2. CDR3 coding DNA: TGTGCCATCAGGAAACTAGCGGGAGAGAACTACGAGCAGTACTTC. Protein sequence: CAIRKLAGENYEQYF.